This T cell receptor (beta chain) was identified in a study of blood T cell repertoires in COVID-19. Study at large: Samples came from the United States, Italy and Spain, spanning acute and convalescent COVID-19.

Clones were read by immunoSEQ multiplex PCR, and TCRdb kept only the in-frame ones, dropping some. The data contain around 220,000 clones, 80% to 85% of them seen just once; the ten biggest clones take up 6.8%. Adults between roughly 18 and 89 years of age took part from 20 to 25 US areas. Categorization into cohorts depended on clinical history that participants reported. Symptom resolution, clearance, or two negative PCRs marked donors in Cohort 3 as recovered. Germline CDR1 and CDR2: SEHNR and FQNEAQ (reference sequence). The CDR3 has 17 amino acids. V lost 3 bases, J lost 7 bases, and 10 bases stayed unmatched.

The sample comprised PBMCs or T cells enriched from blood (not recorded which). This TCR came from a woman between 35 and 50 years old who had recovered from COVID-19. The V call is TRBV7-9, the J call TRBJ2-1, with TRBD2 identical over 12 bases. CDR3 sequence reads: CASSFKTSGRSINEQFF. The CDR3 DNA reads TGTGCCAGCAGCTTTAAGACTAGCGGGAGAAGTATTAATGAGCAGTTCTTC.